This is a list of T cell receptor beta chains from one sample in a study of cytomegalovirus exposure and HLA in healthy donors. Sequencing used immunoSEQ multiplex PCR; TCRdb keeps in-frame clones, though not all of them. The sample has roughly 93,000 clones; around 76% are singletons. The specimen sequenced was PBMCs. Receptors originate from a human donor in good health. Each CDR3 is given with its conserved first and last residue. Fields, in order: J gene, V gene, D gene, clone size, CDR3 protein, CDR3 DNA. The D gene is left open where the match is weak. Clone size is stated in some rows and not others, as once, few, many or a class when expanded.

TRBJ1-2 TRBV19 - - CASSSSAGSPFYGYTF TGTGCCAGTAGTAGTTCGGCAGGCTCCCCCTTCTATGGCTACACCTTC
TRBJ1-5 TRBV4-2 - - CASSQGSVGNQPQHF TGTGCCAGCAGCCAAGGATCGGTTGGCAATCAGCCCCAGCATTTT
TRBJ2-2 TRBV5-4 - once CASSLLQVGNTGELFF TGTGCCAGCAGCTTGTTACAGGTTGGGAACACCGGGGAGCTGTTTTTT
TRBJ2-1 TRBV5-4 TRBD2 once CGTRASGNNEQFF TGTGGCACACGGGCTAGCGGAAACAATGAGCAGTTCTTC
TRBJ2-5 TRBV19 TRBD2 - CASSIRGTSGISKTQYF TGTGCCAGTAGTATAAGGGGGACTAGCGGGATTTCAAAGACCCAGTACTTC
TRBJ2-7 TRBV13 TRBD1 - CASSRSPRDRGHEQYF TGTGCCAGCAGCCGGAGCCCCCGGGACAGGGGACACGAGCAGTACTTC
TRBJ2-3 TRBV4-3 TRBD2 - CASSQDTSLAGESSTDTQYF TGCGCCAGCAGCCAAGATACGTCACTAGCGGGAGAATCTAGCACAGATACGCAGTATTTT
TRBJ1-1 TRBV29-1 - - CSVRSNRNTEAFF TGCAGCGTTCGGTCCAACCGGAACACTGAAGCTTTCTTT
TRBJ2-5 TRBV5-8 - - CASSLAVQAAYQETQYF TGTGCCAGCAGCTTGGCCGTTCAGGCCGCGTACCAAGAGACCCAGTACTTC
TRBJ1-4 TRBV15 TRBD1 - CATSMGTADEKLFF TGTGCCACCAGCATGGGGACAGCCGATGAAAAACTGTTTTTT
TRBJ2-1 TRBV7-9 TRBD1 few CASSSQGEGNEQFF TGTGCCAGCAGCTCCCAGGGGGAAGGTAATGAGCAGTTCTTC
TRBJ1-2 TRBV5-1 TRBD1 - CASSTDRGALGGYTF TGCGCCAGCAGCACAGACAGGGGGGCATTGGGTGGCTACACCTTC
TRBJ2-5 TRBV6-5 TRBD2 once CASGRGSQETQYF TGTGCCAGCGGGAGGGGATCCCAAGAGACCCAGTACTTC
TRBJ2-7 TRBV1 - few CTSSHFTSGGPSNEQYF TGCACCAGCAGCCATTTTACTTCGGGAGGGCCTTCCAACGAGCAGTACTTC
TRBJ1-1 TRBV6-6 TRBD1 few CASSSLTGGYTEAFF TGTGCCAGCAGTTCGTTGACAGGGGGCTACACTGAAGCTTTCTTT
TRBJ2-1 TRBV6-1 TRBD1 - CASSRDRADEQFF TGTGCCAGCAGTCGGGACAGGGCGGATGAGCAGTTCTTC
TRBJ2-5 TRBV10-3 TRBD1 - CAISEQGGEETQYF TGTGCCATCAGTGAACAGGGGGGCGAAGAGACCCAGTACTTC
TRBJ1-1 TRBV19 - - CASRYQGNTEAFF TGTGCCAGTAGGTATCAGGGAAACACTGAAGCTTTCTTT
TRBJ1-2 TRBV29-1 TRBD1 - CSVSVGTGDDYGYTF TGCAGCGTTTCGGTTGGGACAGGGGATGACTATGGCTACACCTTC
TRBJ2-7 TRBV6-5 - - CASSQPTGTYEQYF TGTGCCAGCAGTCAGCCGACGGGTACCTACGAGCAGTACTTC
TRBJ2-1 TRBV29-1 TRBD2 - CSVYKGSGINNEQFF TGCAGCGTGTACAAAGGGAGCGGGATAAACAATGAGCAGTTCTTC
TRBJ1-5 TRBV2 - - CASEVQGPSNQPQHF TGTGCCTCCGAGGTCCAGGGGCCTAGCAATCAGCCCCAGCATTTT
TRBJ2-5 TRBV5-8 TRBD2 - CASSSGLAEETQYF TGTGCCAGCAGCTCTGGACTAGCCGAAGAGACCCAGTACTTC
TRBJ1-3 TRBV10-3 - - CAISESTGASGNTIYF TGTGCCATCAGTGAGTCGACAGGAGCCTCTGGAAACACCATATATTTT
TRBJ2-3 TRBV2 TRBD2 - CASLAGLRRDTQYF TGTGCCAGCCTAGCGGGACTAAGAAGGGATACGCAGTATTTT
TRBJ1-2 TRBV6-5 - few CASSYSFGTTTYGYTF TGTGCCAGCAGTTACTCATTCGGGACAACCACCTATGGCTACACCTTC
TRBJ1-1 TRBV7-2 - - CASSLVSQWARFAEAFF TGTGCCAGCAGCTTAGTTTCTCAGTGGGCAAGATTCGCTGAAGCTTTCTTT
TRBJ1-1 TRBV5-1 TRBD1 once CASSLTGTVMNTEAFF TGCGCCAGCAGCCTAACCGGGACAGTGATGAACACTGAAGCTTTCTTT
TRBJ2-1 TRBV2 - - CASISIGRAYNEQFF TGTGCCAGCATTTCTATTGGCAGGGCCTACAATGAGCAGTTCTTC